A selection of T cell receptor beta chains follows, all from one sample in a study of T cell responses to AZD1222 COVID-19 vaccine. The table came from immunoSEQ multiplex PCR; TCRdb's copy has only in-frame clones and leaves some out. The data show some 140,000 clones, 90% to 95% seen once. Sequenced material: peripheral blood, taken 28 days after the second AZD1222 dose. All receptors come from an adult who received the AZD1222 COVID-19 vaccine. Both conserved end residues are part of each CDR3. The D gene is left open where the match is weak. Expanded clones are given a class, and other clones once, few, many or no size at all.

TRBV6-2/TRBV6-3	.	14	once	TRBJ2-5	TGTGCCAGCAGTTACCCGGGACTCCAAGAGACCCAGTACTTC	CASSYPGLQETQYF
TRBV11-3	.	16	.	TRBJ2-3	TGTGCCAGCAGCTTAAGTGCGGGTATAGGCACAGATACGCAGTATTTT	CASSLSAGIGTDTQYF
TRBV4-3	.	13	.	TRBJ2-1	TGCGCCAGCAGCCAAGAACGGGGCTATGAGCAGTTCTTC	CASSQERGYEQFF
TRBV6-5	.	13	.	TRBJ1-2	TGTGCCAGCAGTTACTCGAGTGTTTATGGCTACACCTTC	CASSYSSVYGYTF
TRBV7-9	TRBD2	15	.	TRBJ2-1	TGTGCCAGCAGCTCGGGACTAGCGGGGCACAATGAGCAGTTCTTC	CASSSGLAGHNEQFF
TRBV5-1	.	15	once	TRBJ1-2	TGCGCCAGCAGCTTGGAACTTTCGGGGGAGAGCGGCTACACCTTC	CASSLELSGESGYTF
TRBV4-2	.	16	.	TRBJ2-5	TGTGCCAGCAGCCAAGGAACCACGGACAGTCAAGAGACCCAGTACTTC	CASSQGTTDSQETQYF
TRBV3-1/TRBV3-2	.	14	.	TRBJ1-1	TGTGCCAGCAGCTTAGACAGTTTGAACACTGAAGCTTTCTTT	CASSLDSLNTEAFF
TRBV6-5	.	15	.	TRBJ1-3	TGTGCCAGCAGTTACTCCCGAGGGCAAGGAAACACCATATATTTT	CASSYSRGQGNTIYF
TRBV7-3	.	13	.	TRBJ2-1	TGTGCCAGCAGCTTAACGGTACGTGATGAGCAGTTCTTC	CASSLTVRDEQFF
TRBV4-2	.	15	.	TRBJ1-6	TGTGCCAGCAGCCAAGTGCGCGTCGAGAATTCACCCCTCCACTTT	CASSQVRVENSPLHF
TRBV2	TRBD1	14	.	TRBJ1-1	TGTGCCAGCAGTGGGGTACAGGGGGTCACTGAAGCTTTCTTT	CASSGVQGVTEAFF